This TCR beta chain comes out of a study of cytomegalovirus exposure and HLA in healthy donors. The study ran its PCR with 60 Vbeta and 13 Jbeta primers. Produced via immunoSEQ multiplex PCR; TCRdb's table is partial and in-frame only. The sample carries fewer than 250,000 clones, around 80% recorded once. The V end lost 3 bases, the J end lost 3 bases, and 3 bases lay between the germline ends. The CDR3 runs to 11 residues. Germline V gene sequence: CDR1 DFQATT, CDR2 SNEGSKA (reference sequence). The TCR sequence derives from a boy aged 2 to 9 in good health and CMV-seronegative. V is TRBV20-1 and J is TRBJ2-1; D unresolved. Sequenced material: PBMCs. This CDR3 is CSASSYNEQFF. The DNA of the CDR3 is TGCAGTGCTAGTAGCTACAATGAGCAGTTCTTC.